These 11 T cell receptor beta chains originate from one sample sequenced in a study of Tregs in tolerant kidney transplant recipients. Using immunoSEQ multiplex PCR, the repertoire was profiled, and TCRdb retains in-frame clones only, with some absent. Found here are about 31,000 clones, approximately 80% of them singletons; the top ten hold around 2.4%. These TCRs are of unknown antigen specificity. Sequenced input: Tregs from blood cultured with allogeneic cells. Source of these receptors: a human donor in good health.

The gene calls are TRBV19 and TRBJ2-6; 7 positions match TRBD2. Trimming removed 2 bases from V and 2 bases from J; junction bases left unmatched: 3. Germline V gene lookup returns CDR1 LNHDA and CDR2 SQIVND (reference sequence). CDR3 length equals 16 residues. Written as DNA, the CDR3 is TGTGCCAGTAGTATAATTGGGGGGGCTGGGGCCAACGTCCTGACTTTC. Residues: CASSIIGGAGANVLTF. Using reference TRBV19 and TRBJ2-6 for the parts outside the CDR3, the full variable domain is DGGITQSPKYLFRKEGQNVTLSCEQNLNHDAMYWYRQDPGQGLRLIYYSQIVNDFQKGDIAEGYSVSREKKESFPLTVTSAQKNPTAFYLCASSIIGGAGANVLTFGAGSRLTVL.

The chain combines TRBV5-1 with TRBJ2-3; D not certain. V lost 2 bases and J lost 0, with 1 base in between. In germline, CDR1 is SGHRS, CDR2 YFSETQ. The CDR3 runs to 12 residues. As DNA, the CDR3 is TGCGCCAGCAGCTTTAGCACAGATACGCAGTATTTT. Encoded protein: CASSFSTDTQYF.

V gene TRBV7-2 combines with J gene TRBJ1-1, with D hard to call. V was shortened by 5 bases and J by 6 bases, with 10 bases between the two germline ends. The CDR3 sequence is 12 residues long. The germline gives CDR1 SGHTA, CDR2 FQGNSA. The CDR3 DNA sequence: TGTGCCAGCAGCCCGACGAATCCTGAAGCTTTCTTT. Translation: CASSPTNPEAFF.

V and J are TRBV4-1 and TRBJ2-7; 10 bases fit TRBD2. J was trimmed by 0 bases and V by 1 base; bases with no gene match: 15. CDR1 and CDR2 from the germline V gene are MGHRA and YSYEKL. The CDR3 covers 20 residues. DNA of the CDR3: TGCGCCAGCAGCCAAGGGTTTACTAGCGGGACTTTGCGGAGCTCCTACGAGCAGTACTTC. This sequence encodes CASSQGFTSGTLRSSYEQYF.

V and J are TRBV18 and TRBJ2-5; 9 bases map to TRBD1. V dropped 8 bases and J dropped 5; count of bases not matched to a gene: 12. This CDR3 comprises 15 residues. The germline V gene encodes CDR1 KGHSH and CDR2 LQKENI. In nucleotides, the CDR3 is TGTGCCAGCACACTCGGACAGGGGTATTGGGAGACCCAGTACTTC. It encodes CASTLGQGYWETQYF.

The V gene is TRBV7-3, the J gene TRBJ2-7; 7 bases align to TRBD2. The CDR3 is 17 amino acids. V lost 5 bases, J lost 0 bases, and 13 bases stayed unmatched. Germline V gene lookup returns CDR1 SGHTA and CDR2 FQGTGA. The CDR3 nucleotides read TGTGCCAGCAGCCCCGGGGGGACCTCAATTTACTCCTACGAGCAGTACTTC. Its translation: CASSPGGTSIYSYEQYF. Full variable domain (outside the CDR3, taken from reference TRBV7-3 and TRBJ2-7): GAGVSQTPSNKVTEKGKYVELRCDPISGHTALYWYRQSLGQGPEFLIYFQGTGAADDSGLPNDRFFAVRPEGSVSTLKIQRTERGDSAVYLCASSPGGTSIYSYEQYFGPGTRLTVT.

The chain carries TRBV5-1 and TRBJ2-7; D tentatively fits TRBD1 or TRBD2 (5 bases each). Germline CDR1 SGHRS, CDR2 YFSETQ. The CDR3 extends over 14 amino acids. Between the trimmed V and J ends, which lost 0 bases and 3 bases, there was a span of 10 bases. The CDR3 protein is CASSLGGTHYEQYF. In DNA, the CDR3 is TGCGCCAGCAGCTTGGGGGGGACGCACTACGAGCAGTACTTC. The variable domain in full, completed from reference TRBV5-1 and TRBJ2-7, reads KAGVTQTPRYLIKTRGQQVTLSCSPISGHRSVSWYQQTPGQGLQFLFEYFSETQRNKGNFPGRFSGRQFSNSRSEMNVSTLELGDSALYLCASSLGGTHYEQYFGPGTRLTVT.

The chain is built from TRBV15 and TRBJ2-5, with 8 bases aligning to TRBD1. Trimming cost V 6 bases and J 4 bases; bases outside gene matches: 10. Germline V gives CDR1 LNHNV, CDR2 YYDKDF (reference sequence). The CDR3 length is 15 residues. CDR3 residues: CATRTGTGYTETQYF. CDR3 nucleotide sequence: TGTGCCACCAGAACCGGGACAGGTTATACAGAGACCCAGTACTTC.

This rearrangement joins TRBV4-1 to TRBJ2-5; 14 positions agree with TRBD2. This CDR3 region has 19 residues. Unmatched junction bases numbered 12, after V lost 1 base and J lost 5 bases. Germline values: CDR1 MGHRA, CDR2 YSYEKL. The CDR3 loop is CASSQGGGLAGVWVETQYF. In DNA form, the CDR3 reads TGCGCCAGCAGCCAAGGAGGGGGACTAGCGGGAGTCTGGGTGGAGACCCAGTACTTC.

The chain employs TRBV6-5 and TRBJ1-2; D may be TRBD1 (5 bases). Looked up from germline, CDR1 is MNHEY and CDR2 is SVGAGI. This CDR3 is 14 amino acids long. V shed 5 bases and J shed 7 bases, with 17 bases lying between them. In nucleotides, the CDR3 is TGTGCCAGCAGTACCACAGGTGGGGGTTCTGGCTACACCTTC. It codes for CASSTTGGGSGYTF.

This clone appeared once. J is TRBJ2-7 and V is TRBV12-5; 7 positions agree with TRBD1. CDR3 size: 15 residues. Germline CDR1 reads LGHNT; CDR2 reads FRNRAP. The V gene end was trimmed by 0 bases and the J gene end by 3 bases; junction bases not matched to a gene: 5. Here the CDR3 DNA reads TGTGCTAGTGGTTTGGTACAGCGACAGGGCTACGAGCAGTACTTC. Protein product: CASGLVQRQGYEQYF.